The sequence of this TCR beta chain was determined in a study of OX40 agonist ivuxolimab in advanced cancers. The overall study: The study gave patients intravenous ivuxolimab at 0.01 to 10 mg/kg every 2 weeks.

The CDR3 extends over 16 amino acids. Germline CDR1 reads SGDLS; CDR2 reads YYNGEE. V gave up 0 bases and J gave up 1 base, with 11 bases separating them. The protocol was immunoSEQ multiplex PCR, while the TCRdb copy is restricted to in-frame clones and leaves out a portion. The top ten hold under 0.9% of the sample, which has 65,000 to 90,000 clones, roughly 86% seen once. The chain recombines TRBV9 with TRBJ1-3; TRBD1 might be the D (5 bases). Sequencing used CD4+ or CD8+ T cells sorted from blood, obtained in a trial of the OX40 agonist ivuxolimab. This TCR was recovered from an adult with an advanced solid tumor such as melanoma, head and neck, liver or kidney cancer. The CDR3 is CASSVDGGRSGNTIYF. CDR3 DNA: TGTGCCAGCAGCGTAGATGGGGGGAGGTCTGGAAACACCATATATTTT.